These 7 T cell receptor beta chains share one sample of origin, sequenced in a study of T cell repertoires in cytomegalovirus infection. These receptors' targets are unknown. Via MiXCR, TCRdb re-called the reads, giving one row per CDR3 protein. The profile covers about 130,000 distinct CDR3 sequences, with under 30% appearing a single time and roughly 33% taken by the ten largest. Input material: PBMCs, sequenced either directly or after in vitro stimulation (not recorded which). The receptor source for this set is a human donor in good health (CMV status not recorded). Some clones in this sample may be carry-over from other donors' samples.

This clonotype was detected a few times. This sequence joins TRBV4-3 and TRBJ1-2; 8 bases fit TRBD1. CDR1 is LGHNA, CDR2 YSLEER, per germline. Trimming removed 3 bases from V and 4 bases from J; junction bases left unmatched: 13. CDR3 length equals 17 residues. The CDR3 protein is CASSHSSGGQGGYGYTF. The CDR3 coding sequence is TGCGCCAGCAGCCATTCCAGTGGAGGACAGGGCGGCTATGGCTACACCTTC.

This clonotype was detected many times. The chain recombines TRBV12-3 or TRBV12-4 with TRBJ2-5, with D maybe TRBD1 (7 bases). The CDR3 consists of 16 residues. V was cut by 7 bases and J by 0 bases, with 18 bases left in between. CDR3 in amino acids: CASTQGGRTYQETQYF. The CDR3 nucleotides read TGTGCCAGCACCCAGGGGGGACGCACGTACCAAGAGACCCAGTACTTC.

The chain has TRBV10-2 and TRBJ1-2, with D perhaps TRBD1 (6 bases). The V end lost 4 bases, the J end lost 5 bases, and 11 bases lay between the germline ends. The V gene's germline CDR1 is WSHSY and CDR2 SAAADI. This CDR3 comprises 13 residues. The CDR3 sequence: CASSGGRGYGYTF. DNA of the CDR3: TGCGCCAGCAGTGGAGGGAGGGGGTATGGCTACACCTTC.

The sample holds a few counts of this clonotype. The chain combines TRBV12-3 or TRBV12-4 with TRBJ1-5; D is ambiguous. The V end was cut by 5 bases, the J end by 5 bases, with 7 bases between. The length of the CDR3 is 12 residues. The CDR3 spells CASSLFHQPQHF. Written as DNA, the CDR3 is TGTGCCAGCAGTCTATTCCATCAGCCCCAGCATTTT.

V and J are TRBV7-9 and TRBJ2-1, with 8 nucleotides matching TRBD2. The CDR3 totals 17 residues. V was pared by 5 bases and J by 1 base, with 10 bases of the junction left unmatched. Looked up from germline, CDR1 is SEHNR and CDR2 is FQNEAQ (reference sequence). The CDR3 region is CASSTRKSGSSYNEQFF. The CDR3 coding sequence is TGTGCCAGCAGCACCCGTAAGAGCGGGAGTTCCTACAATGAGCAGTTCTTC.

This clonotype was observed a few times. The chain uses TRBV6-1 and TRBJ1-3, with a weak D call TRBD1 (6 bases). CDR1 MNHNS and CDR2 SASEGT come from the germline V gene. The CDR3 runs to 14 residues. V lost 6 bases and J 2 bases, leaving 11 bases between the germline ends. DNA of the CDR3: TGTGCCAGCAGCCGAACAGGGACTGGAAACACCATATATTTT. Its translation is CASSRTGTGNTIYF.

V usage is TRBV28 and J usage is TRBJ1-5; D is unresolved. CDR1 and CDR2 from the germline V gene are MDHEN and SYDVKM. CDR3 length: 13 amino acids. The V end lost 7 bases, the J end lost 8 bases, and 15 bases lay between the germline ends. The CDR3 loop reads CASIPGPLEPQHF. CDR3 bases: TGTGCCAGCATCCCCGGGCCCCTAGAGCCCCAGCATTTT.